The sequence of this T cell receptor (beta chain) was determined in a study of regulatory T cells in long-lasting Graves disease. To make TCR beta libraries, researchers used iRepertoire HTBI primers and Arm-PCR of CDR3 regions. MiXCR, applied by TCRdb to the multiplex PCR reads, yields one record per CDR3 protein. The sample has some 400,000 distinct CDR3 sequences; about 16% are singletons. This clonotype was seen only a few times. Its cognate antigen is unknown. General observations from the study: Less diverse TCR repertoires were seen in persistent Graves' patients than in newly diagnosed ones. With persistent disease, TRBV28, TRBJ1-2 and TRBJ2-5 were the favored segments.

Time point: newly diagnosed GD, antithyroid drugs for less than 3 months. TCR sequences were obtained from RNA taken from PBMCs. Trimming removed 1 base from V and 8 bases from J, with 17 bases in between. Per the germline V gene, CDR1 is MGHRA and CDR2 is YSYEKL. The CDR3 length is 15 residues. These data were also filed under a second study, of T cells in Graves' hyperthyroidism and ophthalmopathy. From that second work: First-round RT-PCR with HTBI primers amplified the TCR CDR3 region.

This TCR came from a woman in her 30s with Graves disease. Specimen: peripheral blood mononuclear cells (PBMCs), collected at new diagnosis, from a patient treated with antithyroid drugs. The chain employs TRBV4-1 and TRBJ1-2, with D maybe TRBD1 (5 bases). The CDR3 loop is CASSQVPGTSRGYTF. In nucleotides, the CDR3 is TGCGCCAGCAGCCAAGTCCCTGGGACTTCGCGCGGCTACACCTTC.